This record looks at one T cell receptor beta chain sequence and its context. Its antigen has not been determined. No base quality information exists; no much larger clone differs at one position. Including the terminal cysteine and phenylalanine, the CDR3 comprises 15 residues. The entry retains the CDR3 DNA only, 45 bases that are in frame from base 1. According to the germline V gene (reference sequence), CDR1 reads LNHNV and CDR2 reads YYDKDF. V loses 0 bases, J loses 1 base, and the germline ends lie 8 bases apart. These data are taken from a study of blood T cell repertoires in COVID-19 (dated by TCRdb to about 2020). About the study as a whole: Samples covering the acute and convalescent phases of COVID-19 were provided by collaborators in the United States, Italy and Spain. The prospective study material was composed of cDNA or gDNA derived from T cells, B-cell-depleted T cells, or PBMCs. Deeply sampled blood TCRbeta repertoires from subjects exposed to, actively infected with, or recovered from COVID-19 were included in the dataset. A freely available public database, intended as a resource for researchers studying the immune response to SARS-CoV-2, is where the repertoires were released. Samples came from the ongoing ImmuneRACE study (first 160 participants) plus 1,254 subjects from 6 global collaborators. Nearly every sample came with metadata listing a de-identified subject ID, COVID-19 status, age in years and sex. Where available, HLA class I and class II types were taken from metadata supplied by the sample provider and were not determined by assay-based typing. Paper-wide results and their limitations: How much clinical and demographic metadata was included differed by source and by participant, and the metadata was provided uncurated.

TCRbeta CDR3 regions were amplified from genomic DNA by means of the immunoSEQ Assay, a bias-controlled multiplex PCR. As for the original processing: The number of nucleated cells in each sample was estimated by amplification of reference gene primers within the assay. Sequence reads were collapsed and filtered to measure the absolute abundance of every unique TCRbeta CDR3 rearrangement. For each sample, productive Simpson clonality was calculated by taking the square root of Simpson's diversity index across productive rearrangements. TCRdb mirrors the immuneACCESS table, restricted to in-frame sequences. Some clones are absent from its copies; in checked studies, under half trace to an unresolved V gene, and the reason for the others is unknown. The DNA gave D and trimming, while V, J and clone size come from that table. This sample gives a few hundred thousand clones in total; about 87% of them show up just once. The ten largest clones represent about 9.4% of the sample.

Participants in the prospective study were enrolled through a virtual design, were aged about 18 to 100 years, and lived in approximately 25 United States geographic areas. Cohort assignment in the prospective study relied on participant-reported clinical history from a screening survey and a study questionnaire. ImmuneRACE Cohort 3 recovered participants were defined by two consecutive negative NP/OP PCR tests, healthcare professional clearance, or symptom resolution. Mobile phlebotomists in the prospective study collected whole blood, serum and a nasopharyngeal or oropharyngeal swab from every participant. Prospective study participants could optionally give additional blood draws and questionnaires over a 2-month period. Prospective study blood samples were shipped either frozen or at room temperature before DNA extraction.

This chain joins TRBV15 to TRBJ2-3; too little of a D gene remains to name it. The sequence derives from a woman in her 50s who had recovered from COVID-19. Material for sequencing was PBMCs or T cells enriched from blood (not recorded which). For the CDR3, the sequence is CATSRDRGRTDTQYF. The bases are TGTGCCACCAGCAGAGATCGAGGCCGCACAGATACGCAGTATTTT.